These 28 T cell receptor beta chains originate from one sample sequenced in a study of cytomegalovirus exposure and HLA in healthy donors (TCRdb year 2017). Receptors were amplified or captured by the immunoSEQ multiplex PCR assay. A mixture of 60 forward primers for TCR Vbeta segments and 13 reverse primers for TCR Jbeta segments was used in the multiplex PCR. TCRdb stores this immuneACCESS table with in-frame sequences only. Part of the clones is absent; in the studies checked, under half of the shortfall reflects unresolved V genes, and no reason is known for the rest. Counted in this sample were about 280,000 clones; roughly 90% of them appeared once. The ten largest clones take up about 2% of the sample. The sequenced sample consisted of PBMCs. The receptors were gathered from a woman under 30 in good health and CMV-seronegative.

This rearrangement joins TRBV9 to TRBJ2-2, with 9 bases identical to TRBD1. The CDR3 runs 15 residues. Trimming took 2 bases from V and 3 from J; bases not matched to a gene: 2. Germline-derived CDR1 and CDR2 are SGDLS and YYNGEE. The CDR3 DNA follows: TGTGCCAGCAGCGTGACAGGGGGGGACACCGGGGAGCTGTTTTTT. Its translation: CASSVTGGDTGELFF.

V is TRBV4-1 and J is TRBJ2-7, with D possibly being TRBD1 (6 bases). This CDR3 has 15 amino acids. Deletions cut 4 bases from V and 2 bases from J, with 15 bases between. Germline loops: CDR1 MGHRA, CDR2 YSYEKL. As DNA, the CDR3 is TGCGCCAGCAGCCCTATCACAGGGTCTCCCTACGAGCAGTACTTC. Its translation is CASSPITGSPYEQYF.

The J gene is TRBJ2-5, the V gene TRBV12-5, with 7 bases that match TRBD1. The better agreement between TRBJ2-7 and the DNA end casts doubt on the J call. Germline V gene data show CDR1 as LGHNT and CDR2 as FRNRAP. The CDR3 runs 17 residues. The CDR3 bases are TGTGCTAGTGGTTTGATCCCGGGACAGCCCAGCCGCTACGAGCAGTACTTC. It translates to CASGLIPGQPSRYEQYF.

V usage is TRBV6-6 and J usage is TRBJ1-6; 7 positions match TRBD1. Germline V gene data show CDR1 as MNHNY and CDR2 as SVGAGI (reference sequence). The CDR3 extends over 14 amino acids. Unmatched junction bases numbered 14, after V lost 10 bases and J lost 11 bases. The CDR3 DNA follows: TGTGCCACCGATGGGACAGCGGGTTTAACACCCCTCCACTTT. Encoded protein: CATDGTAGLTPLHF.

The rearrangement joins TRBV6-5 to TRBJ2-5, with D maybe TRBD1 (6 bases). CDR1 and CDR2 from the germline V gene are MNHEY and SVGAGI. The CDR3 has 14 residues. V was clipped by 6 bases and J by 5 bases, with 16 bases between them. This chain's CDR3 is CASRPLQGRETQYF. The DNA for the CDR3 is TGTGCCAGCAGACCATTACAGGGACGGGAGACCCAGTACTTC.

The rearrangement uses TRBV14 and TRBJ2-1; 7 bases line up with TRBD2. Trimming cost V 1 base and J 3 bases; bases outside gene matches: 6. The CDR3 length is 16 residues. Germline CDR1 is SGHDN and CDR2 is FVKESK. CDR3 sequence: CASSQVGGGNYNEQFF. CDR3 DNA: TGTGCCAGCAGCCAAGTGGGGGGGGGAAACTACAATGAGCAGTTCTTC.

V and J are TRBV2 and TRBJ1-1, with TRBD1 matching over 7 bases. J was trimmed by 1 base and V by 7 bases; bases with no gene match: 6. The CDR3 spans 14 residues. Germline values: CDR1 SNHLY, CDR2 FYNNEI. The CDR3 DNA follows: TGTGCCAGCATGAAGGACAGGTCGAACACTGAAGCTTTCTTT. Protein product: CASMKDRSNTEAFF.

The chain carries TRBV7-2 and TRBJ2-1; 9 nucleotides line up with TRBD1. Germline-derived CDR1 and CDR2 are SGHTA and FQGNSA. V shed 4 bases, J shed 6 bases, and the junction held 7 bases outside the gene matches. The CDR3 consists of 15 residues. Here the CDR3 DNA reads TGTGCCAGCAGCTGGGGAGGACAGGGGATCAATGAGCAGTTCTTC. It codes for CASSWGGQGINEQFF.

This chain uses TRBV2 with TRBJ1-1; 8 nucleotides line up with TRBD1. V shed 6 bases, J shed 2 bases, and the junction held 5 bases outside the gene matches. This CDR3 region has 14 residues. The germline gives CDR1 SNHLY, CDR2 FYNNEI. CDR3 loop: CASRRQGTNTEAFF. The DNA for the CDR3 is TGTGCCAGCAGGCGACAGGGGACAAACACTGAAGCTTTCTTT.

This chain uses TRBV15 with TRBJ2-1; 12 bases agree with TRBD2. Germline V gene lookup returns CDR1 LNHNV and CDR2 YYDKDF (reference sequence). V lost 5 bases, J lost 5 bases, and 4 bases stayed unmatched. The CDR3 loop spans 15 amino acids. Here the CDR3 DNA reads TGTGCCACCAGCGGCGGACTAGCGGGGCACAATGAGCAGTTCTTC. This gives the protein CATSGGLAGHNEQFF.

CDR3 region: CASSSLPDTEAFF. CDR3 in DNA: TGTGCCAGCAGTTCTCTCCCAGACACTGAAGCTTTCTTT. The chain joins TRBV5-8 to TRBJ1-1; D is undetermined. Germline assignment: CDR1 SGHTS and CDR2 YDEGEE. The length of the CDR3 is 13 residues. Trimming shortened V by 5 bases and J by 3 bases, and 11 bases separated the two germline ends.

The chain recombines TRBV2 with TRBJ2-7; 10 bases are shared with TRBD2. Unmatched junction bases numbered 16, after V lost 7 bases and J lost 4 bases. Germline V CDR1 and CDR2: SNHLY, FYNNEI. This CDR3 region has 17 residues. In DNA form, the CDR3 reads TGTGCCAGCATGGGGGCTAGCGGGGGCCAAGGGGCATACGAGCAGTACTTC. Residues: CASMGASGGQGAYEQYF.

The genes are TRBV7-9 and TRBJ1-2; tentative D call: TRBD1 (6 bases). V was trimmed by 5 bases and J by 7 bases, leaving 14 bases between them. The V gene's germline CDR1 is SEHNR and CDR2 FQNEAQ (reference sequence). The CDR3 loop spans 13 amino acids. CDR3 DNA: TGTGCCAGCAGCCCTCAGGGGAGCAGTGGCTACACCTTC. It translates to CASSPQGSSGYTF.

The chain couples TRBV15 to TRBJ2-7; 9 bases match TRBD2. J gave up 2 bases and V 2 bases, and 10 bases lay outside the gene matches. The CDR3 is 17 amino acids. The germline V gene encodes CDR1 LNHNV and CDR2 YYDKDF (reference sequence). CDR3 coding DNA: TGTGCCACCAGCAGAACCCGTGGGGCGGGGGGGACCTACGAGCAGTACTTC. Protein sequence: CATSRTRGAGGTYEQYF.

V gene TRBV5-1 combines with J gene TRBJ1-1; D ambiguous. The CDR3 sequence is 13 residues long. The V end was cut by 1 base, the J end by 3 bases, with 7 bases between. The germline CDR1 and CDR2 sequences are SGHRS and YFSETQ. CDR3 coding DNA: TGCGCCAGCAGCTTGCAAGCGGACACTGAAGCTTTCTTT. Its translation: CASSLQADTEAFF.

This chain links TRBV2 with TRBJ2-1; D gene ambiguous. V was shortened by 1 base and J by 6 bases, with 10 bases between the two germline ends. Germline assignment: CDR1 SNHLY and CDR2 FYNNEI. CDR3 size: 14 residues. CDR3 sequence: CASSEGTAANEQFF. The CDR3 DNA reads TGTGCCAGCAGTGAAGGCACAGCCGCCAATGAGCAGTTCTTC.

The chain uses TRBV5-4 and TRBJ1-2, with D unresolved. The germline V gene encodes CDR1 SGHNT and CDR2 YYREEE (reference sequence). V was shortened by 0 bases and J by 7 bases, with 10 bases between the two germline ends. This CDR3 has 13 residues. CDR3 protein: CASSLGRGGGYTF. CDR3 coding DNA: TGTGCCAGCAGCTTGGGACGGGGAGGTGGCTACACCTTC.

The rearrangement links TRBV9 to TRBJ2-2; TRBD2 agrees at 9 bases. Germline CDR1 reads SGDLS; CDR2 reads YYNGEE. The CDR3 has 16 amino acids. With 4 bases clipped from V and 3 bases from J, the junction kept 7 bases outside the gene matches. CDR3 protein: CASSKEGGGDTGELFF. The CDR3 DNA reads TGTGCCAGCAGCAAGGAGGGCGGGGGGGACACCGGGGAGCTGTTTTTT.

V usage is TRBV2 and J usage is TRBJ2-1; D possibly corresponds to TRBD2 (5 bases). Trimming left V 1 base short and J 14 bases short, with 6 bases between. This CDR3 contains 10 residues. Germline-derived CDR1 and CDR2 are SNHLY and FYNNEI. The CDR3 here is CASSEEGEFF. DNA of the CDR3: TGTGCCAGCAGTGAAGAGGGAGAGTTCTTC.

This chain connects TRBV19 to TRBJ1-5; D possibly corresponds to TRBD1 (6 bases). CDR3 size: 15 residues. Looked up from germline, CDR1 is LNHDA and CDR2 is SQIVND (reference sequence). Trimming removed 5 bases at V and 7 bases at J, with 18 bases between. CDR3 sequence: CASSAGVAWNQPQHF. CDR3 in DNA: TGTGCCAGTAGTGCAGGGGTGGCGTGGAACCAGCCCCAGCATTTT.

CDR3 DNA sequence: TGTGCCAGCAGCCTCAGTCTCTACGAGCAGTACTTC. The encoded protein is CASSLSLYEQYF. The V call is TRBV7-2, the J call TRBJ2-7; no firm D call. V was pared by 5 bases and J by 3 bases, with 8 bases between. The germline V gene encodes CDR1 SGHTA and CDR2 FQGNSA. The CDR3 runs 12 residues.

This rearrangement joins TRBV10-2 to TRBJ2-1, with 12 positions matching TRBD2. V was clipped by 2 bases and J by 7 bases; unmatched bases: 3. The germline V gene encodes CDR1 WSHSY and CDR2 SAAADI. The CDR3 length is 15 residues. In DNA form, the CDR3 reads TGCGCCAGCAGTGAGCTAGCGGGGGGGCGTAATGAGCAGTTCTTC. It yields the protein CASSELAGGRNEQFF.

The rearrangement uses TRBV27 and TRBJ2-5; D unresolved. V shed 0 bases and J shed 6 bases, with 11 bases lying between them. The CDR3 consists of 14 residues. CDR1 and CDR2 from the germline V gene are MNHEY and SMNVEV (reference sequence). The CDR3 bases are TGTGCCAGCAGTTTATCGAGTACCCCTAAGACCCAGTACTTC. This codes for CASSLSSTPKTQYF.

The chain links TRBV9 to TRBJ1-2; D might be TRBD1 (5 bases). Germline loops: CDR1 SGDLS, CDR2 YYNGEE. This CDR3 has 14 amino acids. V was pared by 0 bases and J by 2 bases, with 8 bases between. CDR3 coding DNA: TGTGCCAGCAGCGTAGGGGAGGGGAACTATGGCTACACCTTC. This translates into CASSVGEGNYGYTF. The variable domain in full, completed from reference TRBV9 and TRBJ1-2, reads DSGVTQTPKHLITATGQRVTLRCSPRSGDLSVYWYQQSLDQGLQFLIQYYNGEERAKGNILERFSAQQFPDLHSELNLSSLELGDSALYFCASSVGEGNYGYTFGSGTRLTVV.

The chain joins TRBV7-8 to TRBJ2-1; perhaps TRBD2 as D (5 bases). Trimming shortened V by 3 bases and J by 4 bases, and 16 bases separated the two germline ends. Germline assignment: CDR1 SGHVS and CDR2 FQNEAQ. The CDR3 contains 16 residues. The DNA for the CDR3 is TGTGCCAGCAGCTTGGACTCCTCAACGTGGTACAATGAGCAGTTCTTC. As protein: CASSLDSSTWYNEQFF.

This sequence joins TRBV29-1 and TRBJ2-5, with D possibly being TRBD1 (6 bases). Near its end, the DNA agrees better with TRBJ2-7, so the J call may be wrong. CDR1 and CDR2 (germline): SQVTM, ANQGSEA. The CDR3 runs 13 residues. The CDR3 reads CSVRQDPNVEQYF. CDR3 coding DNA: TGCAGCGTAAGACAGGATCCCAACGTCGAGCAGTACTTC.

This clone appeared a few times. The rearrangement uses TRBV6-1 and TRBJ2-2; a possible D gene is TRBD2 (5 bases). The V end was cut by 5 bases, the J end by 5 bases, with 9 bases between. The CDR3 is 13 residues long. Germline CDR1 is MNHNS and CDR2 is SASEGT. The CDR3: CASSPSHTGELFF. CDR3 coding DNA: TGTGCCAGCAGTCCTAGCCATACCGGGGAGCTGTTTTTT.

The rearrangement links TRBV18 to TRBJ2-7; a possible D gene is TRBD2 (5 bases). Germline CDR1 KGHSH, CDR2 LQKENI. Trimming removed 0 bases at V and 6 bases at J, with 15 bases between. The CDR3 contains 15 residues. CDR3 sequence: CASSPPSISGSEQYF. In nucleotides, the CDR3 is TGTGCCAGCTCACCACCCTCCATATCGGGAAGCGAGCAGTACTTC.